These 9 T cell receptor beta chains were all obtained from the same sample, sequenced in a study of CD8 T cells in cerebrospinal fluid in Alzheimer's disease. Each CDR3 protein gets one entry in TCRdb, which reprocessed the 10x single-cell sequencing reads and gives no DNA. Its table lists roughly 940 distinct CDR3 sequences. The sequencing sample was made of cerebrospinal fluid. Source of these receptors: a human donor in good health.

The chain uses TRBV28 and TRBJ1-5. Germline V gene sequence: CDR1 MDHEN, CDR2 SYDVKM. The CDR3 is 13 residues long. The CDR3 reads CASSFLGGQPQHF.

Measured by frequency, this clonotype is medium-sized. The chain combines TRBV9 with TRBJ1-1; checking the TCRdb D call of TRBD1 is not possible without DNA. Germline CDR1 SGDLS, CDR2 YYNGEE. The CDR3 sequence is 17 residues long. The CDR3 protein is CASSVVGTGVGGTEAFF.

The chain is built from TRBV6-1 and TRBJ2-7; TCRdb's D call of TRBD2 is untestable without DNA. The length of the CDR3 is 16 residues. The V gene's germline CDR1 is MNHNS and CDR2 SASEGT. The CDR3: CASSLYSGTSGYEQYF.

V is TRBV19 and J is TRBJ2-5; TCRdb names TRBD2, which stays unverified in the absence of DNA. This CDR3 comprises 16 residues. Germline loops: CDR1 LNHDA, CDR2 SQIVND (reference sequence). CDR3 loop: CASSRGLAGGGETQYF.

By frequency, this clonotype is medium-sized (0.01 to 0.1%). CDR3 loop: CASSLVGDGYTF. The chain couples TRBV7-8 to TRBJ1-2. The CDR3 has 12 amino acids. The germline gives CDR1 SGHVS, CDR2 FQNEAQ.

The chain recombines TRBV6-6 with TRBJ2-2; TCRdb lists TRBD1, though no DNA is available to test this call. Per germline, CDR1 MNHNY and CDR2 SVGAGI (reference sequence). The CDR3 is made up of 18 amino acids. CDR3 in amino acids: CASSYRGQDWGSTGELFF.

By frequency, this clonotype registers medium-sized. This sequence joins TRBV5-1 and TRBJ2-7; TCRdb returns TRBD2, unconfirmable since there is no DNA. This CDR3 is 12 amino acids long. Looked up from germline, CDR1 is SGHRS and CDR2 is YFSETQ. Here the CDR3 reads CASSLGTAEQYF.

According to its frequency, this clonotype is medium-sized. This chain links TRBV6-2 or TRBV6-3 with TRBJ2-5. This CDR3 is 14 amino acids long. Germline CDR1 and CDR2: MNHEY and SVGEGT. The CDR3 loop reads CASSYWPAQETQYF.

Considering frequency, this clonotype is medium-sized. The CDR3 reads CASSLAGGNEQFF. The chain employs TRBV12-3 or TRBV12-4 and TRBJ2-1; the D call from TCRdb, TRBD1, cannot be confirmed without DNA. The CDR3 has 13 residues.